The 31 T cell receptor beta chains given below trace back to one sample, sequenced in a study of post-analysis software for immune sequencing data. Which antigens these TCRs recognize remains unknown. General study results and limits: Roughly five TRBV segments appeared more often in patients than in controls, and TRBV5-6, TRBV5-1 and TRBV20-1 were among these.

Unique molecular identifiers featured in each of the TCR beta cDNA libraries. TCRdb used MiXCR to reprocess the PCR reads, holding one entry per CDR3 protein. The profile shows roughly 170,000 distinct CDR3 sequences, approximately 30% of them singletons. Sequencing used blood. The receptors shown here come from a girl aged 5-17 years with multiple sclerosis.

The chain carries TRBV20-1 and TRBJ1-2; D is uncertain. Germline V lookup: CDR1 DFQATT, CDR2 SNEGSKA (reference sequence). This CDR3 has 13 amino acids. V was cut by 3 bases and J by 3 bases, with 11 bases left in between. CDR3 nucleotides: TGCAGTGCTAGTCAAGGACTCGACTATGGCTACACCTTC. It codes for CSASQGLDYGYTF.

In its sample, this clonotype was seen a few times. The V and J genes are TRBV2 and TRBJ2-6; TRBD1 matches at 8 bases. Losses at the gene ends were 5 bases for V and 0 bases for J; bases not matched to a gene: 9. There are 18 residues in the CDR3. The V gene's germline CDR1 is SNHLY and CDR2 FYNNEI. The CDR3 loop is CASSHRQGQHSGANVLTF. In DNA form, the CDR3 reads TGTGCCAGCAGTCACCGACAGGGGCAACACTCTGGGGCCAACGTCCTGACTTTC.

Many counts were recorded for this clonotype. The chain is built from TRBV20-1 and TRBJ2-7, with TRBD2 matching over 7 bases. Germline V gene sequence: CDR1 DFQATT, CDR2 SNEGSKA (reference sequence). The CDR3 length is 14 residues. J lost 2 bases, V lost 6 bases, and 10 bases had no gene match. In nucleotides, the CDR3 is TGCAGTGCCCTGATCTCCGGACTAGCCTACGAGCAGTACTTC. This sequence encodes CSALISGLAYEQYF.

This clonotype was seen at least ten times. The CDR3 protein is CSARVSGATDTQYF. CDR3 sequence (DNA): TGCAGTGCTAGAGTTTCAGGGGCCACAGATACGCAGTATTTT. The rearrangement uses TRBV20-1 and TRBJ2-3; D is perhaps TRBD1 (6 bases). The germline CDR1 and CDR2 sequences are DFQATT and SNEGSKA (reference sequence). Trimming removed 1 base from V and 2 bases from J, with 10 bases in between. The CDR3 sequence is 14 residues long.

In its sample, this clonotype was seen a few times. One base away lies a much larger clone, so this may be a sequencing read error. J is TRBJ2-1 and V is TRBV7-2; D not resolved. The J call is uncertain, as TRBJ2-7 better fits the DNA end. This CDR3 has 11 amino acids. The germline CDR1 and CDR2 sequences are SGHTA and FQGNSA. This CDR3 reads CASSPTNEQYF. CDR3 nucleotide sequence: TGTGCCAGCAGCCCCACCAATGAGCAGTACTTC.

This CDR3 reads CSAKLYGGRAGELFF. DNA of the CDR3: TGCAGTGCTAAGCTTTACGGCGGGAGGGCCGGGGAGCTGTTTTTT. This sequence joins TRBV20-1 and TRBJ2-2; 9 bases fit TRBD2. After removal of 4 bases from V and 6 bases from J, the junction contained 9 bases not matched to a gene. The germline CDR1 and CDR2 sequences are DFQATT and SNEGSKA (reference sequence). There are 15 residues in the CDR3.

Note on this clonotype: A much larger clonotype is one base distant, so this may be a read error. The CDR3 here is CSVNSGQFF. The CDR3 bases are TGCAGCGTTAATAGTGGGCAGTTCTTC. The rearrangement uses TRBV29-1 and TRBJ2-1; D ambiguous. Trimming stripped 5 bases from V and 12 bases from J, with 8 bases between. The length of the CDR3 is 9 residues. The germline V gene encodes CDR1 SQVTM and CDR2 ANQGSEA.

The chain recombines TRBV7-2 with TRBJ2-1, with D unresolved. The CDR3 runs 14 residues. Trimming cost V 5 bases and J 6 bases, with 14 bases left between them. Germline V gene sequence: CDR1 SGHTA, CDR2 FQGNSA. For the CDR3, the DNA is TGTGCCAGCAGCCTGACCACTTGGGGCAATGAGCAGTTCTTC. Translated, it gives CASSLTTWGNEQFF. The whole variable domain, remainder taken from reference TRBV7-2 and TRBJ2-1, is GAGVSQSPSNKVTEKGKDVELRCDPISGHTALYWYRQSLGQGLEFLIYFQGNSAPDKSGLPSDRFSAERTGGSVSTLTIQRTQQEDSAVYLCASSLTTWGNEQFFGPGTRLTVL.

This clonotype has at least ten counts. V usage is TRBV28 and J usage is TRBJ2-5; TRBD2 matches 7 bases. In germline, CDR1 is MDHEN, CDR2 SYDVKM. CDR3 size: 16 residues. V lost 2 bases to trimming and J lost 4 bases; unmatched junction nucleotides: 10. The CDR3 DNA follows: TGTGCCAGCAGTTTAGTGTGGCGGGGGTCGACAGAGACCCAGTACTTC. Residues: CASSLVWRGSTETQYF.

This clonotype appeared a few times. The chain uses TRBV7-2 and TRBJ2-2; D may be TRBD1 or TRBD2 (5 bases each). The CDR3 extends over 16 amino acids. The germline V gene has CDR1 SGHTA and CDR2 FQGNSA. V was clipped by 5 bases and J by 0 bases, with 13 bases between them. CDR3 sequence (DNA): TGTGCCAGCAGCCCAGATTGGGGGACGAACACCGGGGAGCTGTTTTTT. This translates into CASSPDWGTNTGELFF.

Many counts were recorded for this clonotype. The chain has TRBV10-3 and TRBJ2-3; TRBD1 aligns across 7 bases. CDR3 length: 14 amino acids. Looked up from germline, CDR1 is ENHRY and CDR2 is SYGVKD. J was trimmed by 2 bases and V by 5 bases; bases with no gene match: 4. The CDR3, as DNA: TGTGCCATCAGTCCGGGACAGAACACAGATACGCAGTATTTT. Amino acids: CAISPGQNTDTQYF.

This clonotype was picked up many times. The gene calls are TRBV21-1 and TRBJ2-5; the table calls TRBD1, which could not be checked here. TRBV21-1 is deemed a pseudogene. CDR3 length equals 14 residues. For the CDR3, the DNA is TGTGCCAGCAGCCAGGACAGGAGTGTAGAGACCCAGTACTTC. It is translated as CASSQDRSVETQYF.

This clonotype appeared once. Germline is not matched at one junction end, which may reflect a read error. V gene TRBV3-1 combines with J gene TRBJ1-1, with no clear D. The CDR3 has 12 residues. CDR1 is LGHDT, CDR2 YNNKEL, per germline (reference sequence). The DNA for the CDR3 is TGTGCCAACAGCCAAGATTACACTGAAGCTTTCTTT. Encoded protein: CANSQDYTEAFF.

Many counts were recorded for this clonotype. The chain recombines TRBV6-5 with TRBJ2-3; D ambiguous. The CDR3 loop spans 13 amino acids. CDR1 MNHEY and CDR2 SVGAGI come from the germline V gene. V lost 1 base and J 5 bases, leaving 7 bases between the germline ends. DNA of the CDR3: TGTGCCAGCAGTTACTTAGGGCAAGATACGCAGTATTTT. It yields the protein CASSYLGQDTQYF.

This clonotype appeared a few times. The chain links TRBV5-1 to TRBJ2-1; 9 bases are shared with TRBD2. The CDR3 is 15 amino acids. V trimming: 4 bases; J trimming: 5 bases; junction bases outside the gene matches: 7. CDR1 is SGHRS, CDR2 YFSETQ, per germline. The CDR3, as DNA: TGCGCCAGCAGCGCCTCTAGCGGGAAACACAATGAGCAGTTCTTC. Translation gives CASSASSGKHNEQFF.

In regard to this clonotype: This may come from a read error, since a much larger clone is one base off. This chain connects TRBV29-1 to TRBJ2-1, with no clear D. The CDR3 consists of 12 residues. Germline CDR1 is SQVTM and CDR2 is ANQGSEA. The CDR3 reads CGVLAAVDEQFF. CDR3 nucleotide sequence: TGCGGCGTCCTGGCGGCGGTTGATGAGCAGTTCTTC.

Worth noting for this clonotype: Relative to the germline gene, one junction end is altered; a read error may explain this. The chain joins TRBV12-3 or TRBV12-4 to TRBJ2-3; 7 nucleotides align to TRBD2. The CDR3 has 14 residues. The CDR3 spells CASSLEGRGDTQYF. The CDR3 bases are TGTGCCAGCAGTTTAGAAGGGAGGGGAGATACGCAATATTTT.

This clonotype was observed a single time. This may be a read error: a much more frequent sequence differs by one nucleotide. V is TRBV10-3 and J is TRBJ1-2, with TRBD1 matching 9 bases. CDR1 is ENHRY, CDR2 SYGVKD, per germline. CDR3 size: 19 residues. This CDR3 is CAVSDAGQGVTERNYGYTF. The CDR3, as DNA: TGTGCCGTCAGTGATGCGGGACAGGGCGTTACGGAAAGGAACTATGGCTACACCTTC.

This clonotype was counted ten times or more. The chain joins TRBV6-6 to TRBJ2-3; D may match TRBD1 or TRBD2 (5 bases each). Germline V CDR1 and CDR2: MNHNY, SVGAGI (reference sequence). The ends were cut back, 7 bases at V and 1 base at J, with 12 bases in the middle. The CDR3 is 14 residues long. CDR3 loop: CASTSTGRTDTQYF. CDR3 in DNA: TGTGCCAGCACCTCTACGGGGCGCACAGATACGCAGTATTTT.

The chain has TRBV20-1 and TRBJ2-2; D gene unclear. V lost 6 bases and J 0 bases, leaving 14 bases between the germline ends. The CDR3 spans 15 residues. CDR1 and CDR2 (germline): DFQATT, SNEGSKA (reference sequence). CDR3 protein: CSALRGRANTGELFF. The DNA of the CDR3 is TGCAGTGCCTTGCGTGGGCGAGCGAACACCGGGGAGCTGTTTTTT.

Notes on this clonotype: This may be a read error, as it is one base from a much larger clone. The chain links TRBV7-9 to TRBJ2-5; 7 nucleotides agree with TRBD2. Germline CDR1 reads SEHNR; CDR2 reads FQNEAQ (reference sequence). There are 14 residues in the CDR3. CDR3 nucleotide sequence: TGTGCCTGCAGCTCCCGACTAGCAGGAGAGACCCAGTACTTC. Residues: CACSSRLAGETQYF.

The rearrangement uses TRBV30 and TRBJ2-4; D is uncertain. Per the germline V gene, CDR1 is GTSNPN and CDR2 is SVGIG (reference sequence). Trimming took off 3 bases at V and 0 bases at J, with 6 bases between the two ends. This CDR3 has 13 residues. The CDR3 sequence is CAWRAEAKNIQYF. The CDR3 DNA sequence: TGTGCCTGGAGAGCAGAAGCCAAAAACATTCAGTACTTC. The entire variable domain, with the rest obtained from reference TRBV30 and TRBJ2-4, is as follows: SQTIHQWPATLVQPVGSPLSLECTVEGTSNPNLYWYRQAAGRGLQLLFYSVGIGQISSEVPQNLSASRPQDRQFILSSKKLLLSDSGFYLCAWRAEAKNIQYFGAGTRLSVL.

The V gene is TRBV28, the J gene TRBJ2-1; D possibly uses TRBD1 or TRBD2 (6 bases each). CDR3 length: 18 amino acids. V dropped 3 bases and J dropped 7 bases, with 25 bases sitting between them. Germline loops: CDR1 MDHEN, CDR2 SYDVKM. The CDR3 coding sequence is TGTGCCAGCAGTTTTATTCATTCGAAGGGGGGAGACCCTAATGAGCAGTTCTTC. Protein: CASSFIHSKGGDPNEQFF.

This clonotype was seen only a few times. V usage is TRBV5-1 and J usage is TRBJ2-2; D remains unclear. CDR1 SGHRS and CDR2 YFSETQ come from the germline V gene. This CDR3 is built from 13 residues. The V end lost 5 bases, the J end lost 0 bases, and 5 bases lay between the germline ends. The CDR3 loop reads CASRGPNTGELFF. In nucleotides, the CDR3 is TGCGCCAGCAGAGGTCCGAACACCGGGGAGCTGTTTTTT.

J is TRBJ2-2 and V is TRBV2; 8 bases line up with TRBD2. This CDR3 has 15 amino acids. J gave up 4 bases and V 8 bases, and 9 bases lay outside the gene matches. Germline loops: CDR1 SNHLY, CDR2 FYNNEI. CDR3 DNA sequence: TGTGCCAGCCGGGGAGGAGCGGGAGTCACCGGGGAGCTGTTTTTT. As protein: CASRGGAGVTGELFF.

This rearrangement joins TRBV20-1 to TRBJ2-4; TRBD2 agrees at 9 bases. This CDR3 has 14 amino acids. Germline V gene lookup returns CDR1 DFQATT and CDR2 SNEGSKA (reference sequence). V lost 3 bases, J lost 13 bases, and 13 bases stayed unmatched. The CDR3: CSASPSGRKNEQYF. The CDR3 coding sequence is TGCAGTGCTAGTCCCAGCGGGAGGAAGAATGAGCAGTACTTC.

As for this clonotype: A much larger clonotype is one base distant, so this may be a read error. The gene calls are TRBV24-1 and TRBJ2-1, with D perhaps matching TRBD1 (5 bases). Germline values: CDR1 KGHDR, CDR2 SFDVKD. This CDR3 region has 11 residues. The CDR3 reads CATSVDNGQFF. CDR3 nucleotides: TGTGCCACCAGTGTGGACAATGGGCAGTTCTTC.

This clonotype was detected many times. The CDR3 nucleotides read TGCAGCGTGCGTAAGACCAACTCCTACGAGCAGTACTTC. Its translation: CSVRKTNSYEQYF. The V call is TRBV29-1, the J call TRBJ2-7; D gene unclear. Trimming pared 6 bases from V and 0 bases from J, leaving 12 bases between. The CDR3 runs 13 residues. Germline V gene lookup returns CDR1 SQVTM and CDR2 ANQGSEA.

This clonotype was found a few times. The CDR3 DNA reads as TGTGCCAGCAGCCGGACGGACGGCGGGTTAAAGCAAAATGAGCAGTTCTTC. It codes for CASSRTDGGLKQNEQFF. The chain employs TRBV7-9 and TRBJ2-1, with TRBD2 as a possible D gene (5 bases). Trimming removed 5 bases from V and 7 bases from J, with 24 bases in between. CDR1 and CDR2 from the germline V gene are SEHNR and FQNEAQ (reference sequence). The CDR3 runs to 17 residues. The full variable domain, with the rest looked up from reference TRBV7-9 and TRBJ2-1, is DTGVSQNPRHKITKRGQNVTFRCDPISEHNRLYWYRQTLGQGPEFLTYFQNEAQLEKSRLLSDRFSAERPKGSFSTLEIQRTEQGDSAMYLCASSRTDGGLKQNEQFFGPGTRLTVL.

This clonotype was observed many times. The CDR3 bases are TGTGCCAGCAGCCGCTCCGTAGCGGGAGCGTCGGATGAGCAGTTCTTC. The encoded protein is CASSRSVAGASDEQFF. V and J are TRBV7-2 and TRBJ2-1; 9 nucleotides agree with TRBD2. CDR3 size: 16 residues. CDR1 and CDR2 (germline): SGHTA, FQGNSA. The trim removed 5 bases at V and 8 bases at J, leaving 13 bases unmatched. The full variable domain, in which reference TRBV7-2 and TRBJ2-1 provide the parts outside the CDR3, is GAGVSQSPSNKVTEKGKDVELRCDPISGHTALYWYRQSLGQGLEFLIYFQGNSAPDKSGLPSDRFSAERTGGSVSTLTIQRTQQEDSAVYLCASSRSVAGASDEQFFGPGTRLTVL.

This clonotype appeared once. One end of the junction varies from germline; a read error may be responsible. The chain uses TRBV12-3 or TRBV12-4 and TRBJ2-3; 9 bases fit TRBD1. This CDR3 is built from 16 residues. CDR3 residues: CAGSSPDRGGTDTQYF. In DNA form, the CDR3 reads TGTGCCGGCAGTTCCCCGGACAGGGGAGGCACAGATACGCAGTATTTT.